This T cell receptor (beta chain) was captured in a study of lymphopenia after photon versus proton radiotherapy. Generated by immunoSEQ multiplex PCR, the TCRdb table keeps only in-frame clones and is missing some. The data contain about 40,000 clones, just over 85% of them singletons. Between the trimmed V and J ends, which lost 1 base and 2 bases, there was a span of 7 bases. Germline CDR1 and CDR2: MGHRA and YSYEKL. The CDR3 length is 14 residues. Sample: peripheral blood, taken from a patient treated with proton-based radiotherapy. The sequence came from a woman aged 70 to 79 with pancreatic cancer. Some clones in this sample may be carry-over from other donors' samples. The rearrangement links TRBV4-1 to TRBJ2-3; D is undetermined. DNA for the CDR3: TGCGCCAGCAGCCAAGGGCGTGTCACAGATACGCAGTATTTT. It translates to CASSQGRVTDTQYF.